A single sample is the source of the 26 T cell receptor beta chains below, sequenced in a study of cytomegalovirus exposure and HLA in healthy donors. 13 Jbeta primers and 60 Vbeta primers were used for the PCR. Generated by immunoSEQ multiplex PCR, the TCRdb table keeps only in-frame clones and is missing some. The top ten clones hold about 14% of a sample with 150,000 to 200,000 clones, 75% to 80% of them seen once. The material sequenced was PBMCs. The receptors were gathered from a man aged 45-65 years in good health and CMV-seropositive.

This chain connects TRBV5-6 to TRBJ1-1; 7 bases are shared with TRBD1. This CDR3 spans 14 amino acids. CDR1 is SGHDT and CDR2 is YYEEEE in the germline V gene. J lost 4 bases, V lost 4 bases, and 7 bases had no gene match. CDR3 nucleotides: TGTGCCAGCAGCCCGGGACAGTCCATCACTGAAGCTTTCTTT. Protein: CASSPGQSITEAFF.

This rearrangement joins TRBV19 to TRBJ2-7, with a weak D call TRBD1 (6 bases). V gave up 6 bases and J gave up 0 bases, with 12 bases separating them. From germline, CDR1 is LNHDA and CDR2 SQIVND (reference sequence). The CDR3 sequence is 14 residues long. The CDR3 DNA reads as TGTGCCAGTAGAAGGACAGTTAGCTCCTACGAGCAGTACGTC. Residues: CASRRTVSSYEQYV.

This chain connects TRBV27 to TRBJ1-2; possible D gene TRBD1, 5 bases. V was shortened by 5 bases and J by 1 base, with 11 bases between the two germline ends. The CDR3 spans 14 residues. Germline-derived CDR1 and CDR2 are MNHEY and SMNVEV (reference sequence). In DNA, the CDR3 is TGTGCCAGCAGTCAGGGAACACTTAACTATGGCTACACCTTC. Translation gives CASSQGTLNYGYTF.

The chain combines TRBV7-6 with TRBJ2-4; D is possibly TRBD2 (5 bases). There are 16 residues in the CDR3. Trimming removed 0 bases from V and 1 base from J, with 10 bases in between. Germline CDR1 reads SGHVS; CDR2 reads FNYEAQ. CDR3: CASSLAYAGAKNIQYF. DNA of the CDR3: TGTGCCAGCAGCTTAGCGTATGCGGGTGCCAAAAACATTCAGTACTTC.

The CDR3 here is CASSPQGAGNSPLHF. The CDR3 DNA is TGTGCCAGCAGCCCGCAGGGGGCCGGTAATTCACCCCTCCACTTT. This chain joins TRBV7-2 and TRBJ1-6; 8 bases line up with TRBD1. V shed 5 bases, J shed 6 bases, and the junction held 6 bases outside the gene matches. This CDR3 contains 15 residues. Germline V CDR1 and CDR2: SGHTA, FQGNSA. Full variable domain (missing parts from reference TRBV7-2 and TRBJ1-6): GAGVSQSPSNKVTEKGKDVELRCDPISGHTALYWYRQSLGQGLEFLIYFQGNSAPDKSGLPSDRFSAERTGGSVSTLTIQRTQQEDSAVYLCASSPQGAGNSPLHFGNGTRLTVT.

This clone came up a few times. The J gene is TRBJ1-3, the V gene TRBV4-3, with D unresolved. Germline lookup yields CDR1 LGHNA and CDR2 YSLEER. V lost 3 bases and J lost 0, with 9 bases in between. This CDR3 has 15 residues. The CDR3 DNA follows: TGCGCCAGCAGCCAGGCCGCGGGCTCTGGAAACACCATATATTTT. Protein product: CASSQAAGSGNTIYF.

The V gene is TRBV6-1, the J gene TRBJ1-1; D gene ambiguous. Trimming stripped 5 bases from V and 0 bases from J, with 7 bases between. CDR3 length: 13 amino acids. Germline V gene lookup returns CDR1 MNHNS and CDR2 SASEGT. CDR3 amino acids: CASSTELNTEAFF. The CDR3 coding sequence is TGTGCCAGCAGTACGGAGCTGAACACTGAAGCTTTCTTT.

The CDR3 nucleotides read TGTGCCAGCAGTCCGCTGGACAGGGACTCCTACGAGCAGTACTTC. It encodes CASSPLDRDSYEQYF. The genes are TRBV6-1 and TRBJ2-7; 8 bases are a match to TRBD1. The CDR3 is made up of 15 amino acids. Germline CDR1 reads MNHNS; CDR2 reads SASEGT. Germline trimming cut 5 bases from V and 0 bases from J; bases unmatched to any gene: 6.

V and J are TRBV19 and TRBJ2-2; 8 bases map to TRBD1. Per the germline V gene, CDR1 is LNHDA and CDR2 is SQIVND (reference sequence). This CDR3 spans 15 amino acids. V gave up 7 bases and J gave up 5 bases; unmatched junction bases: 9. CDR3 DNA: TGTGCCAGTACCTGGACAGGGAAGCGAACCGGGGAGCTGTTTTTT. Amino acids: CASTWTGKRTGELFF.

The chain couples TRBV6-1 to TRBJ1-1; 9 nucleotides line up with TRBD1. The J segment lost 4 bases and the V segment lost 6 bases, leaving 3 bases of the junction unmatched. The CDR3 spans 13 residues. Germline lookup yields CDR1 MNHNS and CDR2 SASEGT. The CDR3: CASSLTGGTEAFF. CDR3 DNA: TGTGCCAGCAGCTTGACAGGGGGCACTGAAGCTTTCTTT.

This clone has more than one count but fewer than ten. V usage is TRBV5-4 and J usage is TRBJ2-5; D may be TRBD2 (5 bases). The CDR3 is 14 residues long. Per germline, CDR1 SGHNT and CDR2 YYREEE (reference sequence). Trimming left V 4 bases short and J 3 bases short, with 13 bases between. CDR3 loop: CASSQADGKETQYF. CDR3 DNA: TGTGCCAGCAGCCAAGCGGACGGGAAAGAGACCCAGTACTTC. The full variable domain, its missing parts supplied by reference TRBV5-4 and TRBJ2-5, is ETGVTQSPTHLIKTRGQQVTLRCSSQSGHNTVSWYQQALGQGPQFIFQYYREEENGRGNFPPRFSGLQFPNYSSELNVNALELDDSALYLCASSQADGKETQYFGPGTRLLVL.

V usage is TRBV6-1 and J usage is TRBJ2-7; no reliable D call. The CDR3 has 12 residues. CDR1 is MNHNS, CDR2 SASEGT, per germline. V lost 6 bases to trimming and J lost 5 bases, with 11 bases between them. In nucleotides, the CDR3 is TGTGCCAGCAGGGAGTTTTTGGACGAGCAGTACTTC. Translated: CASREFLDEQYF.

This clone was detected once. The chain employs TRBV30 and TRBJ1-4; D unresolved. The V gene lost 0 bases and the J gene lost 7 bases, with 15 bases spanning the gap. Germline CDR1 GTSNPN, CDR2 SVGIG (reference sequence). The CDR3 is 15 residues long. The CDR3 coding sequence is TGTGCCTGGAGTGTAGTTCGGGGAGCGGGTGAAAAACTGTTTTTT. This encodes CAWSVVRGAGEKLFF.

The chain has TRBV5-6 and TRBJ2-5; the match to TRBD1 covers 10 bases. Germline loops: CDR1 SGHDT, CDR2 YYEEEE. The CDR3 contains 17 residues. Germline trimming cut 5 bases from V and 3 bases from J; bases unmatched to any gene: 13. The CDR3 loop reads CASSPPLPGTGEETQYF. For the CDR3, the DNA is TGTGCCAGCAGTCCTCCCTTACCCGGGACAGGGGAAGAGACCCAGTACTTC.

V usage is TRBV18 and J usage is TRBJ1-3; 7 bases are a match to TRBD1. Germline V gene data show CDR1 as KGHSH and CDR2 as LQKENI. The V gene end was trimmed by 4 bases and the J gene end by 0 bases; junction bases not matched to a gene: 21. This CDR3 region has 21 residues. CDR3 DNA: TGTGCCAGCTCACTAAAAGGAACCGACAGGGAGCTGCCGTTCTCTGGAAACACCATATATTTT. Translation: CASSLKGTDRELPFSGNTIYF.

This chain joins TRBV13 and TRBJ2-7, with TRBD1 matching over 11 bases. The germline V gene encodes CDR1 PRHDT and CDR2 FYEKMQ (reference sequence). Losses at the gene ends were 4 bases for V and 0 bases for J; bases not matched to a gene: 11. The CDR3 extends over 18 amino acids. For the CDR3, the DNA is TGTGCCAGCAGCTCTAGGAGAACCGGGACAGGGGGCTCCTACGAGCAGTACTTC. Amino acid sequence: CASSSRRTGTGGSYEQYF.

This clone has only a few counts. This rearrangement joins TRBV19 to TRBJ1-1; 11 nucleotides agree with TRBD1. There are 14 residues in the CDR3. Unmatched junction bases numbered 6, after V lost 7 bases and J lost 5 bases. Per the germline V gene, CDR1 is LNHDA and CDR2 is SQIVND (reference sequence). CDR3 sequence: CASIRTGGLTEAFF. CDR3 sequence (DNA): TGTGCCAGTATAAGGACAGGGGGCTTGACTGAAGCTTTCTTT.

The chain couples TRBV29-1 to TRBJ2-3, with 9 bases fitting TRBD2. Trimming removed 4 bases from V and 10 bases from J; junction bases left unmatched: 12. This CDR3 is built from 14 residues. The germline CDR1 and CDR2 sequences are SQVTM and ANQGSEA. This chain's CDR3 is CSVGVAGGPLSQYF. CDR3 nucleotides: TGCAGCGTTGGGGTGGCGGGGGGGCCTCTTTCGCAGTATTTT.

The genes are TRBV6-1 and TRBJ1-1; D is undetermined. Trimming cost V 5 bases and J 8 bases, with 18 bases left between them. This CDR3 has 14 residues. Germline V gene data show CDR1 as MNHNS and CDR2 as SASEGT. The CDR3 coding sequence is TGTGCCAGCAGTCCAAACGTCAAGACATCAGAAGCTTTCTTT. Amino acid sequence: CASSPNVKTSEAFF.

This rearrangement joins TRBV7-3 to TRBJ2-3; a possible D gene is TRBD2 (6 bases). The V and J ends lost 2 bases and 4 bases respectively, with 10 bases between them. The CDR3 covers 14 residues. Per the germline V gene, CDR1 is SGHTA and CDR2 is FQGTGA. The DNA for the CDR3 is TGTGCCAGCAGCTTAGGGCTAGCGTCAGATACGCAGTATTTT. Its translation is CASSLGLASDTQYF.

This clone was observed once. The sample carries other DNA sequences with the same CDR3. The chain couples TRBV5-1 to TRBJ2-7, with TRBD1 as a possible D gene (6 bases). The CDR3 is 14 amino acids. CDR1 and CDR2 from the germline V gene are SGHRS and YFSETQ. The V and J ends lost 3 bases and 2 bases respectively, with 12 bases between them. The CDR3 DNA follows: TGCGCCAGCAGCTCCGACAGGACCGCCTACGAGCAGTACTTC. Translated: CASSSDRTAYEQYF.

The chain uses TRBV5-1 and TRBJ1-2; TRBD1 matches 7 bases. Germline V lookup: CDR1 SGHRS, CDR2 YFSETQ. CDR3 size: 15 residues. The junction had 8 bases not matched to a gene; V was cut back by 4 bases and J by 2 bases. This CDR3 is CASSPLGQMNYGYTF. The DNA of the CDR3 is TGCGCCAGCAGCCCATTGGGACAGATGAACTATGGCTACACCTTC.

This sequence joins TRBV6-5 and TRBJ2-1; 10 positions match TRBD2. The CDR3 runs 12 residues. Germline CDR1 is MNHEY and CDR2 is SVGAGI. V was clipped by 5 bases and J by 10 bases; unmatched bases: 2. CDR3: CASSQLAGEQFF. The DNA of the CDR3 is TGTGCCAGCAGTCAACTAGCGGGGGAGCAGTTCTTC.

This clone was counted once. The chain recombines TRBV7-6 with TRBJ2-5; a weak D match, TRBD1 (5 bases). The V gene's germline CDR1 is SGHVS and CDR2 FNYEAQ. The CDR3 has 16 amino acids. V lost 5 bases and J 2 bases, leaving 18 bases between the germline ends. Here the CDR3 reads CASSLNNPGKQETQYF. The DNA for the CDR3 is TGTGCCAGCAGCCTAAACAATCCAGGGAAACAAGAGACCCAGTACTTC.

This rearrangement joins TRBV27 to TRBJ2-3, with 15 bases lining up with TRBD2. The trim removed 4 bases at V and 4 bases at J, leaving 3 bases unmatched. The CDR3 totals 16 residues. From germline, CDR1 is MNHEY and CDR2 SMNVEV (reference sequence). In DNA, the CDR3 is TGTGCCAGCAGTTCCCGGACTAGCGGGGGGGCAGATACGCAGTATTTT. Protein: CASSSRTSGGADTQYF.

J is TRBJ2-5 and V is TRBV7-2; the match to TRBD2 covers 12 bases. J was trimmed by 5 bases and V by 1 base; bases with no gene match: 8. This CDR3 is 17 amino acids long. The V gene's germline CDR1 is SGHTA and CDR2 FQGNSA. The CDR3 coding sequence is TGTGCCAGCAGCTTAGTGGCACTAGCGGGGGGAAGGGAGACCCAGTACTTC. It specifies CASSLVALAGGRETQYF.